The 23 T cell receptor beta chains below were found in one sample sequenced in a study of blood T cells in healthy people across ages. A J-beta primer mix and a sample-barcoded 5' primer were used in a second PCR of about 7 to 12 cycles. Each CDR3 protein is one row after TCRdb ran MiXCR on the 5' RACE reads. The sample includes under 1,100,000 distinct CDR3 sequences, under 30% of them seen just once. This same sample was also taken into another study, of T cells of mothers and their children.

Sequencing was done on a sample of blood. The receptors originated from a girl aged 2 to 10 in good health.

This clonotype has just a few counts. The chain links TRBV5-1 to TRBJ2-1, with TRBD2 matching 8 bases. The germline CDR1 and CDR2 sequences are SGHRS and YFSETQ. V was clipped by 2 bases and J by 5 bases; unmatched bases: 9. This CDR3 is 16 amino acids long. In DNA form, the CDR3 reads TGCGCCAGCAGCTTCCCTTCGAGCGGGAGTAACAATGAGCAGTTCTTC. Translation gives CASSFPSSGSNNEQFF.

This clonotype was seen more than once but under ten times. The rearrangement links TRBV18 to TRBJ2-3, with no clear D. The CDR3 consists of 13 residues. CDR1 is KGHSH and CDR2 is LQKENI in the germline V gene. The V and J ends lost 3 bases and 3 bases respectively, with 7 bases between them. CDR3 in DNA: TGTGCCAGCTCACCTCACCAGACAGATACGCAGTATTTT. It yields the protein CASSPHQTDTQYF. The whole variable domain, remainder taken from reference TRBV18 and TRBJ2-3, is NAGVMQNPRHLVRRRGQEARLRCSPMKGHSHVYWYRQLPEEGLKFMVYLQKENIIDESGMPKERFSAEFPKEGPSILRIQQVVRGDSAAYFCASSPHQTDTQYFGPGTRLTVL.

V and J are TRBV6-2 or TRBV6-3 and TRBJ2-5, with D hard to call. Deletions cut 2 bases from V and 2 bases from J, with 9 bases between. CDR1 and CDR2 from the germline V gene are MNHEY and SVGEGT. The CDR3 has 14 residues. CDR3 in amino acids: CASSYETDQETQYF. Here the CDR3 DNA reads TGTGCCAGCAGTTACGAGACTGATCAAGAGACCCAGTACTTC.

As concerns this clonotype: The junction departs from germline at one end; a sequencing error may be responsible. The chain is built from TRBV3-1 and TRBJ2-7; the D gene is possibly TRBD1 (6 bases). The CDR3 totals 14 residues. Per germline, CDR1 LGHDT and CDR2 YNNKEL (reference sequence). The CDR3, as DNA: TGTTCCAGCAGCCGCAGGGGATCGGGGCACGAGCAGTACTTC. As protein: CSSSRRGSGHEQYF.

This clonotype has more than one count but fewer than ten. Here the CDR3 omits its conserved ending phenylalanine or tryptophan, so a read error is the likely source. Because the CDR3's place on the DNA is in doubt, the DNA is left out and the CDR3 is given as listed by TCRdb. The gene calls are TRBV2 and TRBJ2-5; the table's D call of TRBD2 was not tested on the DNA. The CDR3 numbers 12 amino acids, ends counted. Germline V gene lookup returns CDR1 SNHLY and CDR2 FYNNEI. This chain's CDR3 is CASSEWRGAQTG.

This clonotype was counted only a few times. The chain has TRBV7-3 and TRBJ2-1, with TRBD2 matching 9 bases. The CDR3 covers 13 residues. V gave up 5 bases and J gave up 10 bases; unmatched junction bases: 6. The V gene's germline CDR1 is SGHTA and CDR2 FQGTGA. CDR3 loop: CASSPGLAVEQFF. The DNA for the CDR3 is TGTGCCAGCAGCCCGGGACTAGCAGTGGAGCAGTTCTTC.

The V call is TRBV11-2, the J call TRBJ2-3, with TRBD2 as a possible D gene (5 bases). CDR3 length: 13 amino acids. Germline V gene sequence: CDR1 SGHAT, CDR2 FQNNGV. V was clipped by 0 bases and J by 8 bases, with 9 bases between them. This CDR3 is CASSLDREATQYF. As DNA, the CDR3 is TGTGCCAGCAGCTTAGATCGGGAAGCTACGCAGTATTTT.

This sequence joins TRBV7-2 and TRBJ2-5; TRBD1 is a possible D gene (6 bases). The germline gives CDR1 SGHTA, CDR2 FQGNSA. The CDR3 is made up of 14 amino acids. V lost 5 bases, J lost 1 base, and 11 bases lay in between. The CDR3 region is CASSPGVFQETQYF. Written as DNA, the CDR3 is TGTGCCAGCAGCCCAGGGGTCTTCCAAGAGACCCAGTACTTC.

This clonotype was seen only a few times. The chain uses TRBV7-9 and TRBJ2-7; 8 bases match TRBD2. The CDR3 length is 16 residues. The trim removed 9 bases at V and 3 bases at J, leaving 16 bases unmatched. The germline V gene encodes CDR1 SEHNR and CDR2 FQNEAQ (reference sequence). In DNA, the CDR3 is TGTGCCAGTCTTCCTAACGCGGGAGGCCTCCGCTACGAGCAGTACTTC. It translates to CASLPNAGGLRYEQYF.

The V gene is TRBV5-1, the J gene TRBJ2-5; D may be TRBD2 (5 bases). V was clipped by 1 base and J by 4 bases, with 17 bases between them. CDR1 and CDR2 (germline): SGHRS, YFSETQ. This CDR3 spans 16 amino acids. The DNA for the CDR3 is TGCGCCAGCAGCTTGTCTATCCTCACTAGGCTAGAGACCCAGTACTTC. Translation: CASSLSILTRLETQYF.

The CDR3 nucleotides are TGTGCCAGCAGCTTGTTGGGGACAGGGGCTAGCGAGCAGTACTTC. This gives the protein CASSLLGTGASEQYF. J is TRBJ2-7 and V is TRBV5-6; the match to TRBD1 covers 10 bases. Germline CDR1 reads SGHDT; CDR2 reads YYEEEE. The V segment lost 1 base and the J segment 6 bases; nucleotides outside the gene matches: 7. The CDR3 has 15 residues.

This chain links TRBV6-1 with TRBJ1-4; unclear D gene. V lost 3 bases to trimming and J lost 5 bases, with 10 bases between them. There are 14 residues in the CDR3. The germline gives CDR1 MNHNS, CDR2 SASEGT. The CDR3 reads CASSDGRGNEKLFF. CDR3 nucleotides: TGTGCCAGCAGTGATGGACGAGGGAATGAAAAACTGTTTTTT.

This chain uses TRBV29-1 with TRBJ2-5; D is perhaps TRBD2 (6 bases). Trimming took 3 bases from V and 5 from J, leaving 25 bases between them. The germline V gene encodes CDR1 SQVTM and CDR2 ANQGSEA. The CDR3 length is 17 residues. CDR3 DNA sequence: TGCAGCGTTGAGGAGTGGGTCAGCGGGTATCGAACGGAGACCCAGTACTTC. Its translation: CSVEEWVSGYRTETQYF.

CDR3 coding DNA: TGCGCCAGCAGCCAGGACCGGGCAAACTCCTACAATGAGCAGTTCTTC. Translated: CASSQDRANSYNEQFF. The chain couples TRBV4-1 to TRBJ2-1; D is unresolved. This CDR3 is built from 16 residues. Germline V gene data show CDR1 as MGHRA and CDR2 as YSYEKL. V gave up 3 bases and J gave up 0 bases, with 12 bases separating them.

The chain combines TRBV4-1 with TRBJ2-1; possible D gene TRBD2, 5 bases. From germline, CDR1 is MGHRA and CDR2 YSYEKL. This CDR3 has 16 amino acids. Trimming left V 0 bases short and J 0 bases short, with 9 bases between. CDR3 in DNA: TGCGCCAGCAGCCAAGATCAAGGGAGCTCCTACAATGAGCAGTTCTTC. It translates to CASSQDQGSSYNEQFF.

The chain couples TRBV19 to TRBJ2-5; TRBD1 aligns across 7 bases. V was pared by 3 bases and J by 3 bases, with 10 bases of the junction left unmatched. This CDR3 region has 16 residues. Looked up from germline, CDR1 is LNHDA and CDR2 is SQIVND (reference sequence). The CDR3 sequence: CASSMRTGSLEETQYF. The CDR3 nucleotides read TGTGCCAGTAGTATGCGGACAGGTTCGCTTGAAGAGACCCAGTACTTC.

Points on this clonotype: One end of the junction fails to match germline, which may point to a read error. The chain combines TRBV4-2 with TRBJ2-2, with TRBD1 as a possible D gene (6 bases). The CDR3 contains 16 residues. CDR1 LGHNA and CDR2 YNFKEQ come from the germline V gene. This chain's CDR3 is CTSSQEKGANTGELFF. CDR3 nucleotide sequence: TGTACCAGCAGCCAAGAGAAGGGGGCGAACACCGGGGAGCTGTTTTTT.

The chain couples TRBV7-3 to TRBJ2-5, with D perhaps being TRBD1 or TRBD2 (6 bases each). This CDR3 comprises 15 residues. V gave up 2 bases and J gave up 4 bases, with 14 bases separating them. Per the germline V gene, CDR1 is SGHTA and CDR2 is FQGTGA. In DNA, the CDR3 is TGTGCCAGCAGCTTATTAGTGGGGGGCGCAGAGACCCAGTACTTC. Encoded protein: CASSLLVGGAETQYF.

In this sample, this clonotype turned up a few times. Mismatch with germline at one junction end may stem from a read error. The chain has TRBV4-3 and TRBJ2-5, with D maybe TRBD1 (5 bases). CDR3 length: 16 amino acids. In germline, CDR1 is LGHNA, CDR2 YSLEER. The CDR3 is CASSEETQGLGETQYF. DNA for the CDR3: TGCGCCAGCAGCGAAGAAACGCAGGGTTTAGGGGAGACCCAGTACTTC.

This clonotype came up a few times. This chain joins TRBV10-2 and TRBJ2-5, with D unclear. CDR1 and CDR2 (germline): WSHSY, SAAADI. Deletions cut 3 bases from V and 2 bases from J, with 10 bases between. CDR3 length equals 14 residues. The DNA of the CDR3 is TGCGCCAGCAGTGAATTCGGACCACAAGAGACCCAGTACTTC. Translated: CASSEFGPQETQYF.

The CDR3 DNA reads as TGTGCCAGCAGCTTTGGGGGGAGTAGCAGTTACGAGCAGTACTTC. It is translated as CASSFGGSSSYEQYF. V and J are TRBV7-2 and TRBJ2-5, with D possibly matching TRBD2 (6 bases). Gene TRBJ2-7 matches the end of the DNA better, so the J call may be wrong. Germline CDR1 reads SGHTA; CDR2 reads FQGNSA. This CDR3 is 15 amino acids long.

This clonotype was counted once. CDR3 sequence (DNA): TGCGCCAGCAGCTTGGAAACCCTAGCGGGAGGAGGAAATGAGCAGTTCTTC. It yields the protein CASSLETLAGGGNEQFF. The rearrangement links TRBV5-1 to TRBJ2-1; 11 bases are shared with TRBD2. V trimming: 0 bases; J trimming: 7 bases; junction bases outside the gene matches: 9. The CDR3 covers 17 residues. In germline, CDR1 is SGHRS, CDR2 YFSETQ.

The chain combines TRBV29-1 with TRBJ1-2, with 9 bases lining up with TRBD1. This CDR3 is built from 13 residues. Looked up from germline, CDR1 is SQVTM and CDR2 is ANQGSEA. With 6 bases clipped from V and 4 bases from J, the junction kept 6 bases outside the gene matches. CDR3 residues: CSVDPGQGYGYTF. DNA for the CDR3: TGCAGCGTAGACCCGGGACAGGGCTATGGCTACACCTTC.